This T cell receptor beta chain is drawn from a study of cytomegalovirus exposure and HLA in healthy donors (dated by TCRdb to about 2017). Study-level background: In an earlier analysis of under 600 of the donors, under 300 Gb of sequence data and some 120 million unique TCR beta sequences from 180 million or so T cells were reported. Approximately 300 gigabases of sequencing data and roughly 80 million unique TCR sequences made up an early release that covered fewer than 650 HLA-typed donors. The genetic ancestry cluster associated with self-reported Caucasian donors included about 84% of the 350 to 500 genotyped donors. The study was designed to test whether signatures of past pathogen exposure could be identified by cataloging public T cell receptors. Using immunosequencing, the study profiled T cell repertoires from some 670 subjects and related those repertoires to cytomegalovirus serostatus. A separate validation cohort of roughly 130 different subjects was used in addition to the roughly 700-subject first cohort. The study combined high-throughput TCR immunosequencing, statistical association of individual TCRs with disease status, and machine learning to predict cytomegalovirus infection status. A later analysis re-analyzed previously published TCR beta repertoires from hundreds of donors and added high-resolution HLA genotyping to study TCR occurrence patterns. Rather than drawing on any new phenotypic data, the later analysis identified candidate immune exposures from TCR beta sequences and the way those sequences occurred across donors. An earlier analysis of approximately 580 of the donors used high-throughput TCR beta sequencing to judge whether each TCR beta V gene segment behaved as functional or pseudogenic. Donor age, sex, ethnicity and CMV serostatus were compiled together with the repertoire data. A later genetic analysis used genome-wide SNP genotypes for about 65% of the roughly 700 donors, treating that subset as a discovery cohort. All discovery cohort repertoires had been generated using a single sequencing platform. Both class I and class II loci were covered by HLA typing, at four-digit resolution. The number of donors typed differed by locus, with roughly 620-630 for A, B, C, DRB1 and DQB1, around 500 for DQA1, nearly 610 for DPA1, and approximately 470 for DPB1. Because of strong linkage in the cohort, a few DR-DQ haplotypes were treated as single units for association and clustering. On average, about 200,000 unique TCR beta nucleotide sequences were sequenced per donor among 350 to 400 genotyped donors of the cohort, with roughly 18% of those sequences being non-productive. Here is what the overall study found, with its caveats: CMV serostatus was the only immune exposure information available for the cohort. V-gene and J-gene trimming of TCR beta chains was associated with a missense DCLRE1C variant in a later genetic analysis, and the association was replicated in an independent cohort. A later analysis found that most CMV-associated TCR beta chains appeared HLA-restricted, with HLA associations seemingly driven largely by CMV exposure. In a later analysis, the rate of TCR association differed among HLA loci, with DRB1 alleles having the most associated TCRs and HLA-C alleles having the fewest. According to a later genetic analysis, donors in an Asian-associated ancestry cluster had fewer N-insertions in productive TCRs than the approximately 650-donor mean. The study listed 170 or so TCR beta chains as associated with cytomegalovirus. Correlated functional status among segregating V segments might be attributable to linkage disequilibrium, but an unknown experimental factor could not be ruled out. Roughly 15 rarely observed V segments, including chromosome 9 orphons, were excluded from the earlier analysis of several hundred of the donors because counts were too low. A later analysis associated 16,951 TCR beta sequences with specific HLA alleles at a false discovery rate of 0.05. The authors suggested that the approach could potentially be extended to other disease states and immunological phenotypes. Several of the top co-occurrence clusters appeared to be linked to parvovirus B19, influenza, CMV and Epstein-Barr virus, according to a later analysis. In vitro tests confirmed that a few of the cytomegalovirus-associated TCR beta chains recognize cytomegalovirus antigens. A cluster of highly shared sequence variants was judged likely to be a technical artifact of the sequencing pipeline. In this cohort, only TCR beta chains were sequenced, and detectable features were limited by the absence of alpha or paired-chain data. While some public TCRs were present in many individuals, most TCR sequences turned up only very rarely across donors. Compared with equally common non-associated chains, HLA-associated TCR beta chains in a later analysis were more clonally expanded and had lower generation probabilities. The classifier was reported to diagnose cytomegalovirus status with high specificity and sensitivity in both the original and validation cohorts. HLA typing was unavailable for some donors at each locus, so association tests used only the typed subset. When HLA alleles, especially DR and DQ, strongly co-occurred, TCR associations were difficult to assign to individual alleles. The presence/absence analyses assumed that sequencing depth was roughly uniform across donors, and that assumption may not be true. A further reported finding was that TCR beta sequences accurately predicted the HLA-A and HLA-B alleles for most subjects in the first cohort. An earlier analysis of approximately 590 of the donors showed that most TCR beta V segments appeared in productive rearrangements either about 87% or about 30% of the time, which broadly matched IMGT annotations.

The cohort comprised some 730 healthy bone marrow donors. Cohort members were all nominally healthy when sampled, although unrecorded immune exposures were likely present. The donor was CMV seronegative and belonged to the group of around 350 seronegative cohort members. A peripheral blood sample was provided by each donor, and peripheral blood mononuclear cells were used for TCR beta sequencing. The Qiagen DNeasy Blood Extraction Kit was used to extract genomic DNA from the blood cell samples. The method behind the library was the immunoSEQ multiplex PCR assay. For the multiplex PCR, a mixture combining 60 forward primers for TCR Vbeta segments and 13 reverse primers for TCR Jbeta segments was used. Amplification of the CDR3 region of rearranged TCR beta genes was performed with a multiplex PCR assay on genomic DNA. The Illumina HiSeq System was used to sequence the amplified TCR beta libraries as 87-base-pair reads. Per the authors' processing: A later analysis tallied 70 million to 100 million unique TCR beta chains across the 666 repertoires, and about 10 million of those chains were shared by two or more donors. Raw reads were error-corrected and collapsed into unique sequences with a nearest-neighbor algorithm that merged closely related sequences to remove PCR and sequencing errors. To assign V, D and J gene segments, CDR3 sequences were aligned to IMGT reference sequences. For a sequence to be retained, a match of at least six nucleotides was required to both a V gene segment and a J gene segment. A rearrangement was called productive if the CDR3 had no stop codons and remained in frame with V and J, and every other rearrangement was called non-productive. CDR3 was defined according to IMGT convention as the region running from the second conserved V-encoded cysteine to the conserved J-encoded phenylalanine. The earlier analysis of 500 to 600 of the donors excluded sequences that lacked an unambiguous match to a single V gene segment. An earlier analysis of over 450 of the donors classified V segments as functional when productive rearrangements were above 56.7% and as segregating when the standard deviation between donors was above 5%. A statistical classification framework was built to diagnose cytomegalovirus status from the catalog of TCR beta chain sequences. A later analysis assigned V and J genes by comparing TCR nucleotide sequences with IMGT/GENE-DB human TR gene sequences. In a later analysis, CDR3 sequences and most-parsimonious VDJ recombination scenarios were assigned using the TCRdist pipeline. A later analysis defined each TCR beta chain by its CDR3 amino acid sequence plus V-gene family, and excluded reads lacking a unique V-gene family. A later analysis removed 592 highly shared, low-generation-probability nucleotide sequences to deal with suspected cross-contamination and a sequencing artifact. In a later analysis, a clonal expansion index was calculated for each public chain from normalized within-repertoire ranks of inferred template counts. In a later analysis, generation probabilities were computed with a VDJ recombination model fitted to out-of-frame rearrangements, and the resulting probabilities were checked against IGoR. In a later analysis, hypergeometric tests were used to score TCR-TCR, TCR-HLA and TCR-CMV co-occurrence, with a repertoire-size bias correction applied to TCR pairs. False discovery rates were estimated in a later analysis by permuting HLA or CMV assignments 20 times. In a later analysis, co-occurring TCRs were grouped with DBSCAN, and TCRdist sequence similarity was added when clustering was performed within HLA-allele-positive subsets. Co-occurrence clustering excluded repertoires with fewer than 30,000 or more than 120,000 public chains, plus five with anomalous nucleotide sharing. TCRdb retrieved this table from immuneACCESS and kept in-frame rearrangements only. Not all clones are present; in checked studies, unresolved V genes account for under half, and no reason is known for the remainder. V and J calls plus clone size are reproduced from that table; the DNA served to infer D and trimming. The table for this sample shows some 110,000 clones. The ten largest clonotypes hold under 3.5% of the sample.

Points on this clone: Its specific antigen is unknown.

This clonotype originated in a young man in good health and CMV-seronegative. Sequencing was carried out using PBMCs.

The CDR3 sequence is CASSQRVLDTEAFF. The nucleotide sequence reads TGTGCCAGCAGCCAGCGGGTCCTAGACACTGAAGCTTTCTTT. The chain is made from TRBV7-8 and TRBJ1-1; the D gene remains uncertain. There are 14 amino acids in the CDR3, from cysteine to phenylalanine inclusive. Solely the CDR3 DNA is kept, with 42 bases framed from the first base. CDR1 SGHVS and CDR2 FQNEAQ were looked up in the germline V gene. V is cut by 5 bases and J by 3 bases, and the space between the germline ends is 13 bases.